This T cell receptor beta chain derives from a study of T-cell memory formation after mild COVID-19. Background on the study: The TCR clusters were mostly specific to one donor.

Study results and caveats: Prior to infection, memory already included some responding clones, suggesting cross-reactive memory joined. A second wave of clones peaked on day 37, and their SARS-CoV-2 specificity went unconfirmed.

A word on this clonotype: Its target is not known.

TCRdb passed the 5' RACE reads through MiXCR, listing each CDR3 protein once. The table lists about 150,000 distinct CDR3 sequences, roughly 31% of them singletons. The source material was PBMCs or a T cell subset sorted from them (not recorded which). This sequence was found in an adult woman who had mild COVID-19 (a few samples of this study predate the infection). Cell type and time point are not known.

CDR3 DNA: TGCAGTGCTAGAGATGAGGGAACCTGGGTAACCCAGTACTTC. Protein: CSARDEGTWVTQYF. The rearrangement uses TRBV20-1 and TRBJ2-5; D is possibly TRBD2 (5 bases). Germline V gene lookup returns CDR1 DFQATT and CDR2 SNEGSKA (reference sequence). This CDR3 region has 14 residues. V was pared by 0 bases and J by 8 bases, with 16 bases between.